The clone carrying this TCR beta chain was found a few times. Its antigen remains unknown. This sample's TCRbeta library carried unique molecular identifier barcodes. TCRdb analysed the PCR reads with MiXCR anew, one entry per CDR3 protein. Of about 980,000 distinct CDR3 sequences in the sample, about 30% were seen once. CDR3 length equals 12 residues. Germline values: CDR1 ENHRY, CDR2 SYGVKD. The germline V and J ends were trimmed by 0 bases and 8 bases, with 5 bases remaining between them. These data belong to a study of T-cell reconstitution after alpha-beta-depleted transplantation in children. Study-level findings and limits: Approximately two months post-transplant, alpha-beta T cells reportedly originated from several hundred expanded graft clones.

This specimen was PBMCs, mostly from graft donor cells, taken 360 days after TCRalphabeta/CD19-depleted stem cell transplant. The V and J genes are TRBV10-3 and TRBJ2-1; D is unresolved. The receptor was derived from a boy under three years old who had a stem cell transplant for SCID, so the T cells may come from the graft donor. CDR3 DNA sequence: TGTGCCATCAGTGAGTCGGTGGATGAGCAGTTCTTC. This gives the protein CAISESVDEQFF.